Following are 7 T cell receptor beta chains from one sample sequenced in a study of blood T cell repertoires in COVID-19. TCRdb's copy holds only in-frame clones and misses some; the assay was immunoSEQ multiplex PCR. Of 250,000 to 350,000 clones in the sample, about 90% were seen once. The sequenced sample consisted of PBMCs or T cells enriched from blood (not recorded which). The receptors derive from a woman between 18 and 29 years old with acute COVID-19.

V and J are TRBV18 and TRBJ2-1, with 9 positions matching TRBD1. The CDR3 is made up of 14 amino acids. Germline loops: CDR1 KGHSH, CDR2 LQKENI. Germline trimming cut 3 bases from V and 3 bases from J; bases unmatched to any gene: 0. DNA for the CDR3: TGTGCCAGCTCACCGGGACAGGGCTACAATGAGCAGTTCTTC. Protein product: CASSPGQGYNEQFF.

The gene calls are TRBV5-6 and TRBJ2-3; D is possibly TRBD2 (5 bases). This CDR3 is built from 16 residues. Trimming removed 0 bases from V and 0 bases from J, with 11 bases in between. CDR1 is SGHDT and CDR2 is YYEEEE in the germline V gene. CDR3 loop: CASSLVGLASTDTQYF. CDR3 DNA sequence: TGTGCCAGCAGCTTGGTTGGCCTAGCTAGCACAGATACGCAGTATTTT.

CDR3 sequence: CASRASAGGGYTF. The CDR3 DNA reads TGTGCCAGCAGGGCGAGTGCGGGGGGTGGCTACACCTTC. The chain has TRBV12-3 or TRBV12-4 and TRBJ1-2, with a tentative D call TRBD1 (5 bases). The V end was cut by 6 bases, the J end by 7 bases, with 15 bases between. The CDR3 contains 13 residues.

The rearrangement joins TRBV7-3 to TRBJ1-2; 10 positions agree with TRBD1. The CDR3 spans 14 residues. The trim removed 4 bases at V and 4 bases at J, leaving 3 bases unmatched. Looked up from germline, CDR1 is SGHTA and CDR2 is FQGTGA. The CDR3 reads CASSSGDRGYGYTF. The CDR3 bases are TGTGCCAGCAGCTCCGGGGACAGGGGCTATGGCTACACCTTC.

V is TRBV28 and J is TRBJ2-1, with 10 nucleotides matching TRBD2. This CDR3 region has 14 residues. Germline V gene data show CDR1 as MDHEN and CDR2 as SYDVKM. The V segment lost 8 bases and the J segment 7 bases; nucleotides outside the gene matches: 8. CDR3: CASRPSGSKNEQFF. The CDR3 region has the DNA TGTGCCAGCCGTCCTAGCGGGAGTAAAAATGAGCAGTTCTTC.

The chain recombines TRBV7-2 with TRBJ2-5; 11 bases are a match to TRBD2. After removal of 6 bases from V and 1 base from J, the junction contained 7 bases not matched to a gene. Per the germline V gene, CDR1 is SGHTA and CDR2 is FQGNSA. The CDR3 runs 16 residues. The DNA of the CDR3 is TGTGCCAGCAGACGGCCGGGACTAGCGGCCCAAGAGACCCAGTACTTC. Amino acids: CASRRPGLAAQETQYF.

The rearrangement joins TRBV21-1 to TRBJ1-4; the D segment call TRBD1 is taken from the table without a DNA check. TRBV21-1 is marked as a pseudogene. The CDR3 consists of 18 residues. The CDR3 loop reads CASSKGGRDRAANEKLFF. The CDR3 DNA is TGTGCCAGCAGCAAAGGAGGCAGGGATCGGGCGGCTAATGAAAAACTGTTTTTT.